These 13 T cell receptor beta chains were all obtained from the same sample, sequenced in a study of tumor-infiltrating lymphocytes in primary liver carcinoma. Extraction of RNA together with DNA used about 20-34 mg of unsorted bulk tissue. A primer matching the constant region was used to make TCR beta cDNA from 500 to 650 ng of total RNA. Slightly modified ARM-PCR served as the procedure for the TCR beta libraries. These libraries came from three rounds of nested multiplex PCR. The first two PCR rounds used TRBV1-TRBV30 primers with a Cbeta primer, nine to ten cycles each. TCRdb called the multiplex PCR reads again in MiXCR, with one record for every CDR3 protein. The repertoire holds 95,000 to 100,000 distinct CDR3 sequences, around 71% seen once, with approximately 12% in the top ten. The sequenced sample consisted of liver tumor tissue from sampling region 2. Subset given: tumor region T2, inferior pole. These receptors were collected from a woman aged 55-70 years with primary liver carcinoma and hepatitis B virus infection.

This clonotype was picked up a small number of times. The CDR3 does not close with the conserved phenylalanine or tryptophan, likely indicating a read error. This chain uses TRBV29-1 with TRBJ1-1; D is perhaps TRBD1 (6 bases). The CDR3 is 15 residues long. The germline CDR1 and CDR2 sequences are SQVTM and ANQGSEA. The CDR3 nucleotides are TGCAACGTTGGGGGGGGCTTAGGTCGAGGGGTCGAAGCTTTCCTT. Translated, it gives CNVGGGLGRGVEAFL.

This chain links TRBV10-2 with TRBJ2-7, with D perhaps TRBD1 (6 bases). Germline CDR1 reads WSHSY; CDR2 reads SAAADI. The CDR3 length is 16 residues. Trimming took 6 bases from V and 3 from J, leaving 21 bases between them. This CDR3 is CASRATGTNLYYEQYF. CDR3 nucleotide sequence: TGCGCCAGCAGAGCCACAGGGACCAACCTCTACTACGAGCAGTACTTC.

The gene calls are TRBV10-2 and TRBJ2-7; 8 bases agree with TRBD1. Trimming removed 7 bases from V and 0 bases from J; junction bases left unmatched: 11. The CDR3 is 16 amino acids. Germline-derived CDR1 and CDR2 are WSHSY and SAAADI. CDR3 sequence: CASTASPGGGSYEQYF. CDR3 sequence (DNA): TGCGCCAGCACCGCATCCCCAGGGGGCGGCTCCTACGAGCAGTACTTC.

The V and J genes are TRBV28 and TRBJ2-1; the D is unclear. Germline V gene sequence: CDR1 MDHEN, CDR2 SYDVKM. The CDR3 runs 16 residues. Deletions cut 8 bases from V and 4 bases from J, with 21 bases between. The CDR3 protein is CASPPLDKLKYNEQFF. The CDR3, as DNA: TGTGCCAGCCCTCCCCTCGACAAATTAAAGTACAATGAGCAGTTCTTC.

A word on this clonotype: A much larger clone sits a single nucleotide away, making a read error possible. The chain has TRBV7-9 and TRBJ1-3; weak D call: TRBD1 (5 bases). Germline V CDR1 and CDR2: SEHNR, FQNEAQ (reference sequence). V dropped 6 bases and J dropped 4 bases, with 13 bases sitting between them. CDR3 length: 14 amino acids. The CDR3 DNA reads as TGTGCCAGCAGATCGAACAGGCAGGGAAACACCATATATTTT. Amino acid sequence: CASRSNRQGNTIYF.

On this clonotype itself: An end of the junction differs from the germline gene, which may be a read error. The rearrangement links TRBV11-2 to TRBJ2-2, with TRBD2 matching over 7 bases. Germline assignment: CDR1 SGHAT and CDR2 FQNNGV. CDR3 size: 15 residues. The CDR3 coding sequence is TGTGCCAGCAGCTTCGCGGGAGTGAACACCGGGGAGCTGCTATTT. Encoded protein: CASSFAGVNTGELLF.

With regard to this clonotype: The junction differs from germline at one of its ends, possibly a read error. The chain joins TRBV11-2 to TRBJ2-5; D perhaps matches TRBD2 (6 bases). Germline V gives CDR1 SGHAT, CDR2 FQNNGV. There are 15 residues in the CDR3. CDR3 in amino acids: CASSPRLPEGETKYF. DNA for the CDR3: TGTGCCAGCAGCCCGAGACTGCCGGAGGGAGAGACCAAGTACTTC.

About this clonotype itself: Sequence at one end of the junction differs from germline and may be a read error. The chain carries TRBV11-2 and TRBJ2-1; 11 bases line up with TRBD2. The CDR3 sequence is 17 residues long. Germline CDR1 SGHAT, CDR2 FQNNGV. The CDR3 here is CASSLGLVAGGPNEHFF. The CDR3 DNA follows: TGTGCCAGCAGCCTAGGTCTGGTAGCGGGAGGGCCAAATGAGCACTTCTTC. The whole variable domain, filled in from reference TRBV11-2 and TRBJ2-1, reads EAGVAQSPRYKIIEKRQSVAFWCNPISGHATLYWYQQILGQGPKLLIQFQNNGVVDDSQLPKDRFSAERLKGVDSTLKIQPAKLEDSAVYLCASSLGLVAGGPNEHFFGPGTRLTVL.

To note about this clonotype: One junction end does not reproduce the germline sequence, and a read error may be involved. The chain employs TRBV11-2 and TRBJ2-1, with D possibly matching TRBD2 (5 bases). Germline V gene lookup returns CDR1 SGHAT and CDR2 FQNNGV. The CDR3 is 14 residues long. The CDR3, as DNA: TGTACCAGCAGTCCGGACTCAAGGTATTGGGAGCAGTTCTTC. It codes for CTSSPDSRYWEQFF.

Only a few counts were recorded for this clonotype. This clone may be a read error of a much larger clone one base away. The rearrangement links TRBV5-5 to TRBJ2-2; the D gene is possibly TRBD2 (6 bases). There are 15 residues in the CDR3. Germline values: CDR1 SGHKS, CDR2 YYEKEE (reference sequence). V lost 3 bases to trimming and J lost 4 bases, with 13 bases between them. Written as DNA, the CDR3 is TGTGCCAGCAGCTCTACGGGAGTAGTCACCGGGGAGCTGTTTTTT. This translates into CASSSTGVVTGELFF.

The genes are TRBV20-1 and TRBJ2-3, with 8 nucleotides matching TRBD1. V shed 3 bases and J 3 bases; nucleotides not matched to a gene: 5. Germline CDR1 DFQATT, CDR2 SNEGSKA (reference sequence). The CDR3 runs 14 residues. The CDR3 region is CSASRQGLTDTQYF. CDR3 DNA sequence: TGCAGTGCTAGCCGACAGGGGTTAACAGATACGCAGTATTTT.

On this clonotype: At one end, the junction sequence differs from germline, possibly due to a read error. The chain is built from TRBV4-1 and TRBJ2-6, with a weak D call TRBD1 (6 bases). Per the germline V gene, CDR1 is MGHRA and CDR2 is YSYEKL. The CDR3 contains 19 residues. The CDR3 here is CASSPRGGHVVSGSNVLTF. CDR3 bases: TGCGCCAGCAGCCCAAGAGGGGGACATGTAGTCTCTGGGTCCAACGTCCTGACTTTC.

About this clonotype: A much larger clonotype is one base distant, so this may be a read error. The chain carries TRBV28 and TRBJ1-3, with D uncertain. CDR1 and CDR2 from the germline V gene are MDHEN and SYDVKM. The CDR3 sequence is 15 residues long. The CDR3 sequence is CDSSWKFPSGNTIYF. CDR3 sequence (DNA): TGTGACAGCAGTTGGAAGTTTCCCTCTGGAAACACCATATATTTT.